A selection of T cell receptor beta chains follows, all from one sample in a study of preoperative IRX-2 immunotherapy in early breast cancer. The protocol was immunoSEQ multiplex PCR, while the TCRdb copy is restricted to in-frame clones and leaves out a portion. The sample lists roughly 93,000 clones; roughly 90% were seen once. Here the sequenced sample was tumor tissue, taken after IRX-2 immunotherapy. These receptors all come from a human donor with breast cancer. CDR3s include the opening cysteine and the closing phenylalanine or tryptophan. D genes are given only for firm matches. A row's size may be missing; if present it is once, few, many or a size class.

clone_size j_call d_call v_call cdr3_aa cdr3_nt
. TRBJ1-1 . TRBV7-7 CASSLGTAHTEAFF TGTGCCAGCAGCTTAGGGACAGCTCACACTGAAGCTTTCTTT
. TRBJ1-2 . TRBV1 CASSQEGGNYGYTF TGCGCCAGCAGCCAAGAGGGGGGTAACTATGGCTACACCTTC
. TRBJ2-2 TRBD2 TRBV28 CASRSGTSHGELFF TGTGCCAGCAGATCCGGGACTAGCCACGGGGAGCTGTTTTTT
. TRBJ2-7 TRBD2 TRBV2 CASSDGLARKQYF TGTGCCAGCAGTGATGGACTAGCGAGGAAGCAGTACTTC
. TRBJ1-2 TRBD1 TRBV7-6 CASSPGQAKDSYGYTF TGTGCCAGCAGCCCGGGACAGGCGAAGGACTCATATGGCTACACCTTC
. TRBJ2-1 . TRBV10-2 CASSEVRGGRRRDNEQFF TGCGCCAGCAGTGAAGTAAGGGGGGGCAGGCGAAGGGACAATGAGCAGTTCTTC
. TRBJ2-2 . TRBV28 CASSSHGRGTGELFF TGTGCCAGCAGTTCCCATGGTAGGGGCACCGGGGAGCTGTTTTTT
. TRBJ1-4 . TRBV19 CASTQAATNEKLFF TGTGCCAGTACCCAGGCCGCAACTAATGAAAAACTGTTTTTT
. TRBJ2-5 . TRBV28 CASSSPSRGRETQYF TGTGCCAGCAGTTCCCCCTCGCGGGGCAGGGAGACCCAGTACTTC
. TRBJ1-2 . TRBV19 CASSRAAYGYTF TGTGCCAGTAGTAGGGCAGCCTATGGCTATACCTTC
. TRBJ2-4 . TRBV5-1 CASSLGSLSSGGNIQYF TGCGCCAGCAGCTTGGGAAGCTTGTCCAGTGGGGGGAACATTCAGTACTTC
few TRBJ2-7 . TRBV6-8 CASSYGPLSYEQYF TGTGCCAGCAGCTACGGGCCGCTCTCCTACGAGCAGTACTTC
. TRBJ1-1 TRBD1 TRBV28 CASGGTGGEAFF TGTGCCAGCGGTGGGACAGGGGGCGAAGCTTTCTTT
. TRBJ2-1 TRBD1 TRBV5-1 CASSEEGQTSYNEQFF TGCGCCAGCAGCGAAGAGGGACAGACCTCCTACAATGAGCAGTTCTTC
few TRBJ2-2 . TRBV15 CATSRTGNTGELFF TGTGCCACCAGCAGGACAGGGAACACCGGGGAGCTGTTTTTT
. TRBJ2-2 . TRBV6-8 CAIKGIWGTRELFF TGTGCCATCAAGGGGATTTGGGGAACCAGGGAGCTGTTTTTT
. TRBJ1-3 . TRBV5-1 CASSPDSVGNTIYF TGCGCCAGCAGCCCGGACAGTGTTGGAAACACCATATATTTT
once TRBJ2-3 . TRBV5-1 CASSLGTAAQIAQYF TGCGCCAGCAGCTTGGGTACGGCAGCACAGATAGCGCAGTATTTT
. TRBJ1-2 . TRBV29-1 CSVEDLRQDSGYTF TGCAGCGTTGAAGATCTTAGACAGGACTCTGGCTACACCTTC
once TRBJ1-5 . TRBV19 CASSMRGYQPQHF TGTGCCAGTAGTATGAGGGGGTATCAGCCCCAGCATTTT
. TRBJ2-7 . TRBV1 CASSQGGGYEQYF TGCGCCAGCAGCCAAGGAGGGGGTTACGAGCAGTACTTC
. TRBJ2-1 TRBD1 TRBV7-6 CASSIPGQGVSYNEQFF TGTGCCAGCAGCATCCCGGGACAGGGGGTTTCCTACAATGAGCAGTTCTTC
. TRBJ1-2 . TRBV12-5 CASGLSGQLNGYTF TGTGCTAGTGGTTTGTCAGGACAGCTCAACGGCTACACCTTC
. TRBJ1-5 . TRBV19 CASTASNQPQHF TGTGCCAGTACCGCGAGCAATCAGCCCCAGCATTTT
. TRBJ1-6 . TRBV18 CASSPPVSSPNSPLHF TGTGCCAGCTCACCTCCAGTCAGTTCGCCTAATTCACCCCTCCACTTT
. TRBJ1-5 . TRBV28 CASSLWAGGNQPQHF TGTGCCAGCAGTTTGTGGGCAGGGGGCAATCAGCCCCAGCATTTT
. TRBJ2-2 . TRBV1 CASSQTGGQRTGELFF TGCGCCAGCAGCCAAACAGGTGGACAGAGGACCGGGGAGCTGTTTTTT
. TRBJ2-1 TRBD1 TRBV18 CASSPFTGTEGEQFF TGTGCCAGCTCACCATTCACCGGGACAGAGGGCGAGCAGTTCTTC
. TRBJ2-3 . TRBV19 CASSIGLAGSDTQYF TGTGCCAGTAGTATCGGTCTAGCTGGTTCAGATACGCAGTATTTT
. TRBJ2-5 TRBD1 TRBV19 CASSPISRDRKETQYF TGTGCCAGTAGTCCCATTAGCCGGGACAGAAAAGAGACCCAGTACTTC
. TRBJ2-2 . TRBV11-3 CASSSGHRNTGELFF TGTGCCAGCAGCTCGGGGCACCGGAACACCGGGGAGCTGTTTTTT
. TRBJ2-1 TRBD2 TRBV18 CASSPGLADNEQFF TGTGCCAGCTCCCCGGGACTAGCGGACAATGAGCAGTTCTTC
. TRBJ2-6 . TRBV15 CATSREGKPSSGANVLTF TGTGCCACCAGCAGAGAAGGCAAGCCTAGCTCTGGGGCCAACGTCCTGACTTTC
. TRBJ2-7 TRBD2 TRBV5-1 CASRSGTSGIGEQYF TGCGCCAGCAGGTCCGGGACTAGCGGGATAGGCGAGCAGTACTTC
. TRBJ2-2 TRBD2 TRBV19 CASSIGGGIAGELFF TGTGCCAGTAGTATCGGCGGGGGGATTGCCGGGGAGCTGTTTTTT
. TRBJ2-1 TRBD1 TRBV6-8 CASSDRVNEQFF TGTGCCAGCAGCGACAGGGTCAATGAGCAGTTCTTC
. TRBJ1-2 . TRBV27 CATSDQDSEGYGYTF TGTGCCACCAGTGATCAGGACTCTGAGGGTTATGGCTACACCTTC
. TRBJ1-2 . TRBV28 CASSLGQMYGYTF TGTGCCAGCAGTTTAGGCCAGATGTATGGCTACACCTTC
few TRBJ2-3 . TRBV6-8 CASTTTVSDTQYF TGTGCCAGCACCACCACCGTTTCGGATACGCAGTATTTT
. TRBJ2-5 . TRBV2 CASMWGYQETQYF TGTGCCAGCATGTGGGGGTACCAAGAGACCCAGTACTTC
. TRBJ2-1 TRBD1 TRBV6-7 CASRGTVQGSYNEQFF TGTGCCAGCAGAGGGACAGTACAGGGCTCCTACAATGAGCAGTTCTTC
. TRBJ1-2 . TRBV14 CASSRGGYGYTF TGTGCCAGCAGCCGTGGGGGGTATGGCTACACCTTC
once TRBJ2-5 TRBD2 TRBV10-2 CASRNSGDGGETQYF TGCGCCAGCAGGAATAGCGGGGATGGTGGCGAGACCCAGTACTTC
few TRBJ2-3 TRBD2 TRBV6-8 CASSVPTTSGETDTQYF TGTGCCAGCAGTGTGCCCACTACTAGCGGGGAGACAGATACGCAGTATTTT
. TRBJ1-4 . TRBV11-3 CASSLVGTSEKLFF TGTGCCAGCAGCTTAGTAGGGACTAGTGAAAAACTGTTTTTT
. TRBJ2-3 . TRBV28 CASNTRQYTDTQYF TGTGCCAGCAACACGAGACAGTACACAGATACGCAGTATTTT
. TRBJ2-1 . TRBV19 CASSIAGVGNEQFF TGTGCCAGTAGTATAGCGGGAGTAGGGAATGAGCAGTTCTTC
. TRBJ2-7 . TRBV7-1 CASSQEQGLSSYEQYF TGTGCCAGCAGCCAAGAACAGGGCTTGAGCTCCTACGAGCAGTACTTC
. TRBJ1-1 TRBD1 TRBV19 CASSNRDRGTEAFF TGTGCCAGTAGTAACCGGGACAGGGGCACTGAAGCTTTCTTT
. TRBJ1-6 TRBD1 TRBV28 CASSLVDRDNSPLHF TGTGCCAGCAGTTTGGTTGACAGGGATAATTCACCCCTCCACTTT
. TRBJ1-2 . TRBV5-1 CASSLGPGNTNYGYTF TGCGCCAGCAGCTTGGGCCCGGGCAACACCAACTATGGCTACACCTTC
. TRBJ1-3 . TRBV28 CASSLGGDGNTIYF TGTGCCAGCAGTTTGGGAGGGGATGGAAACACCATATATTTT
. TRBJ1-4 . TRBV6-8 CASNWGLGEKLFF TGTGCCAGCAACTGGGGGCTGGGAGAAAAACTGTTTTTT
. TRBJ1-4 . TRBV6-8 CASSYFSADNEKLFF TGTGCCAGCAGTTACTTCTCGGCAGATAATGAAAAACTGTTTTTT